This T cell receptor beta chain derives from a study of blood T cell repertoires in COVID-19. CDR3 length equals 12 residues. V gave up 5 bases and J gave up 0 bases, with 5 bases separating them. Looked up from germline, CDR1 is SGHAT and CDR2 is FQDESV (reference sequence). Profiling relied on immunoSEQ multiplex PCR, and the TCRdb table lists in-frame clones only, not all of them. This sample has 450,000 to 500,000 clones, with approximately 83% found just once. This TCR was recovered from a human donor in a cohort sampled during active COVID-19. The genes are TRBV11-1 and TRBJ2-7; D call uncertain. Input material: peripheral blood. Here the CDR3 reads CASSPSSYEQYF. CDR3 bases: TGTGCCAGCAGCCCGAGCTCCTACGAGCAGTACTTC.